These T cell receptor beta chains were read from a single sample in a study of blood T cells in healthy people across ages. TCRdb used MiXCR to reprocess the 5' RACE reads, holding one entry per CDR3 protein. The sample lists 1.4 million or so distinct CDR3 sequences; roughly 43% were seen once. Sequencing input: blood. These receptor sequences come from a woman aged 18-29 years in good health. CDR3s include the opening cysteine and the closing phenylalanine or tryptophan. The order of the fields is CDR3 DNA, CDR3 protein, J gene, D gene, V gene, clone size. A D gene is named only where the DNA matches it firmly. Clone size is not always given. Where it is, it says once, few, many or a class for expanded clones.

cdr3_nt: TGCAGTGCTAGAGATCCTCTGAGGGGACAAGAGACCCAGTTCTTC
cdr3_aa: CSARDPLRGQETQFF
j_call: TRBJ2-1
d_call: -
v_call: TRBV20-1
clone_size: -

cdr3_nt: TGTGCCAGCAGCCCCTGGACAGGCGCGGGAGATACGCAGTATTTT
cdr3_aa: CASSPWTGAGDTQYF
j_call: TRBJ2-3
d_call: TRBD1
v_call: TRBV11-2
clone_size: few

cdr3_nt: TGCAGTGCTAGAAAATGGGGGGTACCCCAAGAGACCCAGTACTTC
cdr3_aa: CSARKWGVPQETQYF
j_call: TRBJ2-5
d_call: -
v_call: TRBV20-1
clone_size: -

cdr3_nt: TGTGCCAGCAGTGAAGGCTACCAGCCCCAGCATTTT
cdr3_aa: CASSEGYQPQHF
j_call: TRBJ1-5
d_call: -
v_call: TRBV6-1
clone_size: -

cdr3_nt: TGTGCCAGCAGCACCCACCTAGCGGCCTCCTACAATGAGCAGTACTTC
cdr3_aa: CASSTHLAASYNEQYF
j_call: TRBJ2-7
d_call: TRBD2
v_call: TRBV7-9
clone_size: once

cdr3_nt: TGTGCCACCAGTGATTTGGACGGAACTAGCACAGATACGCAGTATTTT
cdr3_aa: CATSDLDGTSTDTQYF
j_call: TRBJ2-3
d_call: -
v_call: TRBV24-1
clone_size: few

cdr3_nt: TGCAGTGCCAGCTTTGACGGCTACGAGCAGTACTTC
cdr3_aa: CSASFDGYEQYF
j_call: TRBJ2-7
d_call: -
v_call: TRBV20-1
clone_size: -

cdr3_nt: TGCGCCAGCAGCCATGGGACCGGCGGGGGCTCCTACAATGAGCAGTTCTTC
cdr3_aa: CASSHGTGGGSYNEQFF
j_call: TRBJ2-1
d_call: TRBD2
v_call: TRBV4-3
clone_size: few

cdr3_nt: TGCGCCAGCAGCTTCTCCAGCCCCTACGAGCAGTTCTTC
cdr3_aa: CASSFSSPYEQFF
j_call: TRBJ2-1
d_call: -
v_call: TRBV5-1
clone_size: -

cdr3_nt: TGTGCCAGCAGCCGTTGGACAGGGGGCGACGGGGCCAACGTCCTGACTTTC
cdr3_aa: CASSRWTGGDGANVLTF
j_call: TRBJ2-6
d_call: TRBD1
v_call: TRBV3-1
clone_size: -

cdr3_nt: TGTGCCAGCAGTTACTCGGGACAGGGGCTCGTCAATCAGCCCCAGCATTTT
cdr3_aa: CASSYSGQGLVNQPQHF
j_call: TRBJ1-5
d_call: TRBD1
v_call: TRBV6-6
clone_size: -

cdr3_nt: TGTGCCAGCAGCAACACGGGGGCTAGGCGGAACAATGAGCAGTTCTTC
cdr3_aa: CASSNTGARRNNEQFF
j_call: TRBJ2-1
d_call: -
v_call: TRBV25-1
clone_size: -

cdr3_nt: TGTGCCAGTAGTATGGGCCTACTAACAGGGCTCGGCAATCAGCCCCAGCATTTT
cdr3_aa: CASSMGLLTGLGNQPQHF
j_call: TRBJ1-5
d_call: -
v_call: TRBV19
clone_size: -

cdr3_nt: TGTGCCACCAGCCCCGGTGGACGGAATTACGAGCAGTACTTC
cdr3_aa: CATSPGGRNYEQYF
j_call: TRBJ2-7
d_call: -
v_call: TRBV15
clone_size: -

cdr3_nt: TGTGCCAGCAGCAAAGCTCAGGGGAACACTGAAGCTTTCTTT
cdr3_aa: CASSKAQGNTEAFF
j_call: TRBJ1-1
d_call: -
v_call: TRBV7-6
clone_size: few

cdr3_nt: TGTGCCAGCAGCTTATGGGACAGCTTCACAGATACGCAGTATTTT
cdr3_aa: CASSLWDSFTDTQYF
j_call: TRBJ2-3
d_call: TRBD1
v_call: TRBV7-2
clone_size: few

cdr3_nt: TGTGCCATCAGTGAGTCTGCAGCCCACTATGGCTACACCTTC
cdr3_aa: CAISESAAHYGYTF
j_call: TRBJ1-2
d_call: -
v_call: TRBV10-3
clone_size: many

cdr3_nt: TGCGCCAGCAGCCAAGATCTCTCTCCCTGGCAGGAGCAGTTCTTC
cdr3_aa: CASSQDLSPWQEQFF
j_call: TRBJ2-1
d_call: -
v_call: TRBV4-3
clone_size: -

cdr3_nt: TGTGCCAGCAGCTCGGGACTAGGGGTATACAATGAGCAGTTCTTC
cdr3_aa: CASSSGLGVYNEQFF
j_call: TRBJ2-1
d_call: TRBD2
v_call: TRBV7-2
clone_size: -